This T cell receptor beta chain was recorded in a study of monozygotic twins with cystic fibrosis. For the study at large: Library input was about 3 micrograms of fragmented DNA, with approximately 16 PCR cycles.

Data came from immunoSEQ multiplex PCR; TCRdb stores just in-frame clones and leaves some out. The data hold about 19,000 clones, with about 97% observed a single time. Per germline, CDR1 SGHAT and CDR2 FQDESV (reference sequence). Trimming pared 4 bases from V and 6 bases from J, leaving 11 bases between. This CDR3 contains 13 residues. Study-level results: Nucleotide-identical clonotype sharing was significantly higher within monozygotic CF twin pairs than between unrelated CF individuals. In 13 of 16 pairs, V gene usage was closest to the co-twin's. The repertoire was suggested to be naive-dominated, clonality median about 0.009.

With regard to this clone: The antigen remains unidentified.

The J gene is TRBJ2-3, the V gene TRBV11-1, with a possible D match to TRBD2 (5 bases). The sequence was obtained from a woman aged 30 to 39 with cystic fibrosis. The sequenced material came from blood. For the CDR3, the DNA is TGTGCCAGCAGCTCAAATGGCGGGGATACGCAGTATTTT. Amino acid sequence: CASSSNGGDTQYF. Drawing the rest from reference TRBV11-1 and TRBJ2-3, the complete variable domain is EAEVAQSPRYKITEKSQAVAFWCDPISGHATLYWYRQILGQGPELLVQFQDESVVDDSQLPKDRFSAERLKGVDSTLKIQPAELGDSAMYLCASSSNGGDTQYFGPGTRLTVL.